Listed below are T cell receptor beta chains from one sample, sequenced in a study of control samples from healthy donors and cancer patients. TCRdb keeps only in-frame clones here, not all; method: immunoSEQ multiplex PCR. This repertoire shows approximately 150,000 clones, under 95% found once; its top ten account for roughly 6.2%. What was sequenced was blood. These receptors came from a man aged 18 to 29 in good health. CDR3s include the opening cysteine and the closing phenylalanine or tryptophan. The order of the fields is V gene, J gene, clone size, D gene, CDR3 protein, CDR3 DNA. A D gene is named only where the DNA matches it firmly. Expanded clones are given a class, and other clones once, few, many or no size at all.

>TRBV4-3|TRBJ2-1|.|TRBD2
CASSFLAGGYNEQFF
TGCGCCAGCAGCTTTCTAGCGGGGGGCTACAATGAGCAGTTCTTC
>TRBV30|TRBJ1-2|.|TRBD1
CAWSYSTGLYGYTF
TGTGCCTGGAGTTATTCGACAGGGCTCTATGGCTACACCTTC
>TRBV28|TRBJ2-1|.|.
CASIGRGAANEQFF
TGTGCCAGCATCGGACGCGGCGCCGCCAATGAGCAGTTCTTC
>TRBV27|TRBJ1-4|.|.
CASSLAGFNEKLFF
TGTGCCAGCAGTTTAGCGGGATTTAATGAAAAACTGTTTTTT
>TRBV6-5|TRBJ1-1|.|.
CATCLGFEAFF
TGTGCCACATGCCTTGGGTTTGAAGCTTTCTTT
>TRBV19|TRBJ1-4|.|.
CASSVRHSANEKLFF
TGTGCCAGTAGTGTCCGACACAGCGCTAATGAAAAACTGTTTTTT
>TRBV7-8|TRBJ2-5|.|TRBD1
CASSKDRDRETQYF
TGTGCCAGCAGCAAAGACAGGGATAGAGAGACCCAGTACTTC
>TRBV2|TRBJ2-7|.|.
CASSEGPPGVGGTYEQYF
TGTGCCAGCAGTGAAGGCCCCCCCGGGGTAGGGGGTACCTACGAGCAGTACTTC
>TRBV9|TRBJ2-7|.|TRBD2
CASSLRDYSYEQYF
TGTGCCAGCAGCCTCAGGGACTACTCCTACGAGCAGTACTTC
>TRBV30|TRBJ1-2|.|TRBD1
CAWSVSGGDYGYTF
TGTGCCTGGAGTGTTTCAGGGGGGGACTATGGCTACACCTTC
>TRBV4-2|TRBJ2-2|.|.
CASSQDLHFSNTGELFF
TGTGCCAGCAGCCAAGATCTTCACTTTTCGAACACCGGGGAGCTGTTTTTT
>TRBV11-2|TRBJ2-7|.|TRBD1
CASSRPGQGFYEQYF
TGTGCCAGCAGCCGACCGGGACAGGGCTTTTACGAGCAGTACTTC
>TRBV7-8|TRBJ1-5|.|.
CASRWFGGSNQPQHF
TGTGCCAGCAGGTGGTTCGGGGGGAGCAATCAGCCCCAGCATTTT
>TRBV7-9|TRBJ2-7|.|.
CASSNTGVGNEQYF
TGTGCCAGCAGTAATACCGGGGTGGGCAACGAGCAGTACTTC
>TRBV19|TRBJ1-5|.|.
CASSRHRQILQPQHF
TGTGCCAGTAGTAGACACAGACAGATCTTACAGCCCCAGCATTTT
>TRBV7-9|TRBJ2-2|.|.
CASSLTGTGELFF
TGTGCCAGCAGCTTAACAGGGACCGGGGAGCTGTTTTTT
>TRBV6-5|TRBJ1-1|.|.
CASCPGFAAEAFF
TGTGCCAGCTGCCCAGGGTTTGCTGCTGAAGCTTTCTTT
>TRBV19|TRBJ1-1|.|.
CASSIAAGGEAEAFF
TGTGCCAGTAGTATAGCCGCAGGAGGGGAGGCTGAAGCTTTCTTT
>TRBV6-6|TRBJ1-1|.|.
CASSYSIEGLNTEAFF
TGTGCCAGCAGTTACTCGATCGAGGGCTTAAACACTGAAGCTTTCTTT
>TRBV13|TRBJ1-1|.|TRBD1
CASRSRDRVVAEAFF
TGTGCCAGCAGGTCACGGGACAGGGTAGTCGCTGAAGCTTTCTTT
>TRBV30|TRBJ2-1|.|.
CAWTQNNEQFF
TGTGCCTGGACCCAAAACAATGAGCAGTTCTTC
>TRBV27|TRBJ1-1|.|TRBD1
CASSSQTGRTEAFF
TGTGCCAGCAGTTCCCAGACAGGGCGGACTGAAGCTTTCTTT
>TRBV9|TRBJ1-1|.|TRBD1
CASSVDQGDGWGNTEAFF
TGTGCCAGCAGCGTAGACCAGGGGGATGGATGGGGAAACACTGAAGCTTTCTTT
>TRBV28|TRBJ2-2|.|.
CASCAADLTGELFF
TGTGCCAGCTGCGCCGCAGATCTGACCGGGGAGCTGTTTTTT
>TRBV20-1|TRBJ2-1|.|.
CSGQSYNEQFF
TGCAGTGGACAGTCCTACAATGAGCAGTTCTTC
>TRBV6-2/TRBV6-3|TRBJ1-2|.|.
CASSYPPWGATSADGYTF
TGTGCCAGCAGTTACCCCCCATGGGGGGCAACGAGCGCGGATGGCTACACCTTC
>TRBV5-6|TRBJ2-7|.|TRBD1
CASSWGTGSSYEQYF
TGTGCCAGCAGCTGGGGGACAGGGAGCTCCTACGAGCAGTACTTC
>TRBV7-9|TRBJ1-5|.|.
CASSTIKPQHF
TGTGCCAGCAGCACAATTAAGCCCCAGCATTTT
>TRBV2|TRBJ1-2|.|TRBD1
CASSPHRDRGTGYTF
TGTGCCAGCAGTCCTCATCGGGACAGGGGGACCGGCTACACCTTC
>TRBV4-3|TRBJ2-7|.|TRBD1
CASSQGGQGTHEQYF
TGCGCCAGCAGCCAAGGGGGACAGGGGACCCACGAGCAGTACTTC
>TRBV11-2|TRBJ1-1|once|.
CASSSLVLEAFF
TGTGCCAGCAGCTCATTGGTGCTTGAAGCTTTCTTT
>TRBV28|TRBJ1-6|.|.
CASSYHLGIRGLKGYSPLHF
TGTGCCAGCAGTTACCATCTGGGGATTCGGGGGCTCAAAGGGTATTCACCCCTCCACTTT
>TRBV11-2|TRBJ1-5|.|.
CASSRTGVNQPQHF
TGTGCCAGCAGCCGAACAGGAGTCAATCAGCCCCAGCATTTT
>TRBV5-6|TRBJ1-6|.|.
CASSFHPYNSPLHF
TGTGCCAGCAGCTTTCACCCCTATAATTCACCCCTCCACTTT
>TRBV5-4|TRBJ1-3|.|.
CASSQGISGNTIYF
TGTGCCAGCAGTCAGGGAATCTCTGGAAACACCATATATTTT
>TRBV7-9|TRBJ1-2|.|TRBD1
CASRPRDRLNYGYTF
TGTGCCAGCAGACCCCGGGACAGGCTAAACTATGGCTACACCTTC
>TRBV9|TRBJ1-5|.|.
CASSATGLPSNQPQHF
TGTGCCAGCAGCGCAACAGGGCTCCCATCCAATCAGCCCCAGCATTTT
>TRBV19|TRBJ1-4|.|.
CASSMGGRDEKLFF
TGTGCCAGTAGTATGGGGGGCAGGGATGAAAAACTGTTTTTT
>TRBV13|TRBJ2-1|.|TRBD1
CASSPTGQGRNEQFF
TGTGCCAGCAGCCCGACGGGACAGGGGAGGAATGAGCAGTTCTTC
>TRBV23-1|TRBJ2-1|.|.
CASSQFSLVRIYNEFSEQFF
TGCGCCAGCAGTCAATTCTCCCTAGTAAGAATCTACAATGAGTTTTCGGAGCAGTTCTTC
>TRBV7-2|TRBJ1-6|once|.
CASTAQASYNSPLHF
TGTGCCAGCACCGCCCAGGCTTCTTATAATTCACCCCTCCACTTT
>TRBV9|TRBJ2-2|once|.
CASSETSGDTGELFF
TGTGCCAGCAGCGAGACATCGGGCGACACCGGGGAGCTGTTTTTT
>TRBV18|TRBJ2-2|.|TRBD1
CASSPPGQGNGWANTGELFF
TGTGCCAGCTCACCACCGGGACAGGGTAACGGTTGGGCGAACACCGGGGAGCTGTTTTTT
>TRBV4-2|TRBJ2-7|.|.
CASSQERIGAPYEQYF
TGTGCCAGCAGCCAAGAACGGATAGGAGCCCCCTACGAGCAGTACTTC
>TRBV28|TRBJ2-1|.|TRBD1
CASTKGGLTYNEQFF
TGTGCCAGCACAAAAGGGGGCCTTACCTACAATGAGCAGTTCTTC
>TRBV27|TRBJ2-5|.|.
CAPQGRETQYF
TGTGCCCCTCAGGGTCGCGAGACCCAGTACTTC
>TRBV2|TRBJ2-7|.|.
CASSEIRVRSYEQYF
TGTGCCAGCAGCGAAATTAGGGTGAGGTCCTACGAGCAGTACTTC
>TRBV6-5|TRBJ1-2|.|TRBD1
CASSNGQDYGYTF
TGTGCCAGCAGTAATGGACAGGACTATGGCTACACCTTC
>TRBV28|TRBJ1-5|once|.
CASTQGGGSNQPQHF
TGTGCCAGCACTCAGGGAGGGGGAAGCAATCAGCCCCAGCATTTT
>TRBV9|TRBJ2-7|.|.
CASSADNQGREQYF
TGTGCCAGCAGCGCCGACAACCAGGGACGCGAGCAGTACTTC
>TRBV5-1|TRBJ1-1|.|.
CASSLEPGKNTEAFF
TGCGCCAGCAGCTTGGAGCCGGGAAAGAACACTGAAGCTTTCTTT
>TRBV30|TRBJ2-2|.|.
CAWSVRTVVGIDRELFF
TGTGCCTGGAGTGTAAGGACAGTTGTTGGGATAGACCGGGAGCTGTTTTTT
>TRBV6-7|TRBJ2-1|.|.
CAREGGRVNEQFF
TGTGCCAGGGAAGGGGGACGGGTCAATGAGCAGTTCTTC
>TRBV30|TRBJ1-2|.|TRBD1
CARRQGSNYGYTF
TGTGCCCGTAGACAGGGAAGCAACTATGGCTACACCTTC
>TRBV30|TRBJ1-1|.|.
CAWTRVAGEAFF
TGTGCCTGGACCCGGGTGGCAGGTGAAGCTTTCTTT